This entry features one T cell receptor (beta chain) sequence. This specimen belongs to a study of shared clonotypes between healthy human individuals. Turning to the study itself: Three plates each covered CD4 naive and memory; CD8 naive two, CD8 memory one.

Naive CD8 cells, CD45RO-negative and positively selected for CCR7, excluded terminally differentiated effector memory CD45RA+ cells. HIV-negative, healthy adults without recent acute infections or vaccinations were the donors. The germline V gene encodes CDR1 MDHEN and CDR2 SYDVKM. The CDR3 has 13 amino acids. Trimming pared 4 bases from V and 2 bases from J, leaving 8 bases between. Every subset's genomic DNA went evenly onto several immunoSEQ plates. The input for sorted-subset replicate PCRs was around 0.2 ug DNA, approximately 30,000 T cell genomes. TCRdb's copy holds only in-frame clones and misses some; the assay was immunoSEQ multiplex PCR. Here the sample spans about 2.2 million clones, just over 90% being singletons.

What was sequenced was naive CD8+ T cells from PBMCs. The TCR was taken from a man between 18 and 29 years old in good health. Some clones in this sample may be carry-over from other donors' samples. The chain employs TRBV28 and TRBJ2-5; D is unresolved. The CDR3 region has the DNA TGTGCCAGCAGTTCTTTACTGCAAGAGACCCAGTACTTC. Translating gives CASSSLLQETQYF.